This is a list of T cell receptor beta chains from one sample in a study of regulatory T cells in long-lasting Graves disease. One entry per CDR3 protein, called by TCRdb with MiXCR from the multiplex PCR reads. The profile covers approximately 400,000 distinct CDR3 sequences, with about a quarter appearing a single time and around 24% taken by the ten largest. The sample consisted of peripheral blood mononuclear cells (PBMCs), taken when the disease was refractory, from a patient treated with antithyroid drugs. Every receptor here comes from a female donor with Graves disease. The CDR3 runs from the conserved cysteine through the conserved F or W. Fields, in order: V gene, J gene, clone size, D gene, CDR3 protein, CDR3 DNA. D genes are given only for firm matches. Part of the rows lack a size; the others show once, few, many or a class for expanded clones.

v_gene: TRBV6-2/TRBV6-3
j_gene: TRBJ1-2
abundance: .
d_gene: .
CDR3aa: CASSFGSEYGYTF
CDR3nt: TGTGCCAGCAGTTTCGGGAGTGAATATGGCTACACCTTC

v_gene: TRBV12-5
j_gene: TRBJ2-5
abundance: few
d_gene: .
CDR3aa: CASGDSLRTQYF
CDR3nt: TGTGCTAGTGGCGACTCTCTACGAACCCAGTACTTC

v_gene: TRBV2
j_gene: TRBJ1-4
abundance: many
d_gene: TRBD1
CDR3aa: CASSPGQGTGNEKLFF
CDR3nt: TGTGCCAGCAGTCCGGGACAGGGTACGGGGAATGAAAAACTGTTTTTT

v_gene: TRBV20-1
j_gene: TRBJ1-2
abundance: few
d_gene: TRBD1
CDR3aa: CARDSGYGYTF
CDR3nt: TGCGCCCGGGACAGCGGTTATGGCTACACCTTC

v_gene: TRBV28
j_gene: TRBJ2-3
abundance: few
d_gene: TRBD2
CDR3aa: CASSRTSGRLLVTQYF
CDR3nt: TGTGCCAGCAGTCGGACTAGCGGGAGGCTTCTTGTTACGCAGTATTTT

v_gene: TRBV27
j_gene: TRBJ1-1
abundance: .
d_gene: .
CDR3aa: CASSLRQGISEAFF
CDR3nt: TGTGCCAGCAGTTTAAGGCAGGGGATCAGTGAAGCTTTCTTT

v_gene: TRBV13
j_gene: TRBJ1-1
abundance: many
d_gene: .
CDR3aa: CASSLRLRQVEAFF
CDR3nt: TGTGCCAGCAGCTTGAGATTAAGACAGGTCGAAGCTTTCTTT

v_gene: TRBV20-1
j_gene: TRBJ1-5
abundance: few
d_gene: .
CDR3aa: CSARGIQGGNQPQHF
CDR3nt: TGCAGTGCTAGAGGAATACAGGGTGGCAATCAGCCCCAGCATTTT

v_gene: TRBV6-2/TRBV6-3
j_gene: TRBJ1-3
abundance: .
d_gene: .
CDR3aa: CASSLLGTRSGNTIYF
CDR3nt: TGTGCCAGCAGTTTACTGGGCACAAGATCTGGAAACACCATATATTTT

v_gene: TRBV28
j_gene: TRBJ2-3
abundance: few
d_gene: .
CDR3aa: CASSPPLPPHTQYF
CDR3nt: TGTGCCAGCAGTCCACCCCTACCCCCCCATACGCAGTATTTT

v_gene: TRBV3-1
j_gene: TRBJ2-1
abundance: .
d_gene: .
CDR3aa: CASSHVRRTNDNEQFF
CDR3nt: TGTGCCAGCAGCCACGTTCGCCGGACTAACGACAATGAGCAGTTCTTC

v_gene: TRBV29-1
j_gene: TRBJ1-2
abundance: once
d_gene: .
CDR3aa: CSYSDGYTF
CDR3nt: TGCAGCTACTCGGATGGGTACACCTTC

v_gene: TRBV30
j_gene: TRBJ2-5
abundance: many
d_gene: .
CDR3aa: CAGGSGRETQYF
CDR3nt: TGTGCCGGGGGCAGCGGCAGAGAGACCCAGTACTTC

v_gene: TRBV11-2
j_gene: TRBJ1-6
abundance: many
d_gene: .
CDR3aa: CASSLVGLYNSPLHF
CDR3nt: TGTGCCAGCAGCTTAGTAGGGCTTTATAATTCACCCCTCCACTTT

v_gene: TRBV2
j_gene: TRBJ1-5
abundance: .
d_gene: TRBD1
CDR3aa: CASRREVTGNQPQHF
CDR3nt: TGTGCCAGCAGGAGGGAGGTGACAGGGAATCAGCCCCAGCATTTT

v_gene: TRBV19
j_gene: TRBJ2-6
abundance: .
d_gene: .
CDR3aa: CASSADRFGSGANVLTF
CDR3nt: TGTGCCAGTAGTGCGGATAGATTCGGCTCTGGGGCCAACGTCCTGACTTTC

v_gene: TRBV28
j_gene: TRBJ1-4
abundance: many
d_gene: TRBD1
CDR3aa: CASTDRGVGEKLFF
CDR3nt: TGTGCCAGCACCGACAGGGGAGTGGGTGAAAAACTGTTTTTT

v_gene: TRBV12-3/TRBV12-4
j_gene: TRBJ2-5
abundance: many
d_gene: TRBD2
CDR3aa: CASRLRQTSGRETQYF
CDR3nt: TGTGCCAGCAGACTGCGACAGACTAGCGGGAGGGAGACCCAGTACTTC

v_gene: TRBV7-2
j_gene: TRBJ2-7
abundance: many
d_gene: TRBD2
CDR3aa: CASSLSTSGSIDEQYF
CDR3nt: TGTGCCAGCAGCTTATCTACTAGCGGGAGTATCGACGAGCAGTACTTC

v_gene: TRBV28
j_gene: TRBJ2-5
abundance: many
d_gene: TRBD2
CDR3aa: CASNPSAGPGTQYF
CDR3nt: TGTGCCAGCAATCCCTCAGCGGGGCCCGGGACCCAGTACTTC

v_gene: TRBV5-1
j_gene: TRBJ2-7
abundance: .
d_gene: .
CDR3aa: CASTPRAGVYEQYF
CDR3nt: TGCGCCAGCACCCCAAGGGCAGGGGTGTACGAGCAGTACTTC

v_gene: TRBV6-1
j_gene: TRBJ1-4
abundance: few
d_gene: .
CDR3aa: CASHPREPEKLFF
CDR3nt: TGTGCCAGCCACCCTCGGGAACCGGAAAAACTGTTTTTT

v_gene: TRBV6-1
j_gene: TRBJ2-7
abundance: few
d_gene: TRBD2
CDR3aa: CASRLAGGSEQYF
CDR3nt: TGTGCCAGCAGACTAGCGGGAGGTAGCGAGCAGTACTTC

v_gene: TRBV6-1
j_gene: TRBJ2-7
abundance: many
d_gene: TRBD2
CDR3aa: CASSNPGLASHEQYF
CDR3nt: TGTGCCAGCAGTAATCCGGGACTAGCGTCTCACGAGCAGTACTTC